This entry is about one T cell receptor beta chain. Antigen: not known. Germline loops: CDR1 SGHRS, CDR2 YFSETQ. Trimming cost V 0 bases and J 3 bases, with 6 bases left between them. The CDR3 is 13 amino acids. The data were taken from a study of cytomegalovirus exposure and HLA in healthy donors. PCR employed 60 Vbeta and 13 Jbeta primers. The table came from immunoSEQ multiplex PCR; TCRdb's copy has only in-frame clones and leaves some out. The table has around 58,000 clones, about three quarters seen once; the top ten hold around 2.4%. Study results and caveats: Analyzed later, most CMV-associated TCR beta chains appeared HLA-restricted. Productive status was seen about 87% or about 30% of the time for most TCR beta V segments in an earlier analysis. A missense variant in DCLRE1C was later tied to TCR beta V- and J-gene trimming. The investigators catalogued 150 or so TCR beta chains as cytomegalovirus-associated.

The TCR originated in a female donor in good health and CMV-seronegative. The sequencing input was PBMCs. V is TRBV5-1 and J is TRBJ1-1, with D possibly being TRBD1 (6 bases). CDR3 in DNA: TGCGCCAGCAGCTTGGACAGGGACACTGAAGCTTTCTTT. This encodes CASSLDRDTEAFF.